A single T cell receptor (beta chain) is shown here with its context. As yet, its antigen is unknown. This sample stems from a study of T cell responses to AZD1222 COVID-19 vaccine. Study-level findings and limits: Possibly, clonal diversity was underestimated; donors were largely white British and included more females. No repertoire was sampled before or during the peak T cell response, only after it.

Here immunoSEQ multiplex PCR was the method, and the copy in TCRdb shows in-frame clones only, minus some. The sample yields around 150,000 clones, 70% to 90% seen once. The CDR3 spans 13 residues. J was trimmed by 8 bases and V by 8 bases; bases with no gene match: 6. From germline, CDR1 is SGHNT and CDR2 YENEEA. The rearrangement joins TRBV11-3 to TRBJ1-6; 7 bases line up with TRBD1. The clonotype was recovered from an adult who received the MenACWY meningococcal vaccine as a control. This specimen consisted of peripheral blood, obtained 28 days after the second dose of the MenACWY control vaccine. CDR3 bases: TGTGCCAGCGCCGGGACAGCCGATTCACCCCTCCACTTT. Protein product: CASAGTADSPLHF.